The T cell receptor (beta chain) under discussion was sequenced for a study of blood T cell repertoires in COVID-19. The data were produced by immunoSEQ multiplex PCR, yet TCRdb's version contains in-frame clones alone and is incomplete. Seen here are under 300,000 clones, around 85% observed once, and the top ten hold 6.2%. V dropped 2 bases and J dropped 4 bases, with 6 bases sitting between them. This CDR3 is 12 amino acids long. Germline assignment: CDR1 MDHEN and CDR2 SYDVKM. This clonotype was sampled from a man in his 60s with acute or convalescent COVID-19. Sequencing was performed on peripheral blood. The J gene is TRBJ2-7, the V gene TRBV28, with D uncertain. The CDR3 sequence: CASSLNSYEQYF. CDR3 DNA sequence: TGTGCCAGCAGTTTAAACAGTTACGAGCAGTACTTC. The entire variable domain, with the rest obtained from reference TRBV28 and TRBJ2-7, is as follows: DVKVTQSSRYLVKRTGEKVFLECVQDMDHENMFWYRQDPGLGLRLIYFSYDVKMKEKGDIPEGYSVSREKKERFSLILESASTNQTSMYLCASSLNSYEQYFGPGTRLTVT.